The clone carrying this T cell receptor (beta chain) was counted a few times. Its antigen is unknown. TCRdb reprocessed the reads via MiXCR and lists one record per CDR3 protein. The sample has over 300,000 distinct CDR3 sequences, under 20% seen once. These data belong to a study of T cell repertoires in cytomegalovirus infection. Findings and limits, study-wide: Public TCR beta family frequency separated CMV-and-HLA carriers, including in an independent cohort.

The CDR3 covers 13 residues. V was cut by 4 bases and J by 5 bases, with 11 bases left in between. CDR1 is DFQATT and CDR2 is SNEGSKA in the germline V gene (reference sequence). This chain connects TRBV20-1 to TRBJ1-4; tentative D call: TRBD1 (5 bases). This TCR was recovered from a human donor in good health (CMV status not recorded). Some clones in this sample may be carry-over from other donors' samples. Specimen: PBMCs. The chain's CDR3 is CSAKEGMNEKLFF. The CDR3 region has the DNA TGCAGTGCTAAGGAGGGGATGAATGAAAAACTGTTTTTT.